Below are 28 T cell receptor beta chains sequenced from a single sample in a study of cytotoxic CD8 clonotypes in ibrutinib-treated CLL. Profiling relied on immunoSEQ multiplex PCR, and the TCRdb table lists in-frame clones only, not all of them. The table includes about 120,000 clones, approximately 56% detected once. Sample: PBMCs, taken after 24 months of ibrutinib treatment. These receptors all stem from a human donor with chronic lymphocytic leukemia.

There are many counts of this clone. The V and J genes are TRBV5-1 and TRBJ2-5; no definite D call. Germline CDR1 SGHRS, CDR2 YFSETQ. The V and J ends lost 4 bases and 4 bases respectively, with 17 bases between them. The CDR3 loop spans 15 amino acids. The CDR3 DNA is TGCGCCAGCAGCCCTACGACGAAAATTAGAGAGACCCAGTACTTC. It yields the protein CASSPTTKIRETQYF.

The chain uses TRBV4-3 and TRBJ2-3; 11 nucleotides align to TRBD2. Germline lookup yields CDR1 LGHNA and CDR2 YSLEER. This CDR3 has 15 amino acids. Trimming removed 4 bases from V and 4 bases from J; junction bases left unmatched: 4. CDR3 region: CASSPGGLAADTQYF. The CDR3 nucleotides read TGCGCCAGCAGCCCGGGGGGACTAGCGGCAGATACGCAGTATTTT.

The J gene is TRBJ1-2, the V gene TRBV20-1; D remains unclear. Germline CDR1 is DFQATT and CDR2 is SNEGSKA (reference sequence). This CDR3 spans 11 amino acids. The ends were cut back, 3 bases at V and 8 bases at J, with 10 bases in the middle. CDR3: CSASAPGGYTF. Here the CDR3 DNA reads TGCAGTGCTAGCGCGCCGGGAGGCTACACCTTC.

This clone appeared a few times. V gene TRBV6-6 combines with J gene TRBJ1-1, with D maybe TRBD1 (5 bases). CDR1 is MNHNY, CDR2 SVGAGI, per germline (reference sequence). This CDR3 spans 13 amino acids. V was cut by 6 bases and J by 4 bases, with 12 bases left in between. The CDR3 reads CASSDGGTTEAFF. As DNA, the CDR3 is TGTGCCAGCAGCGACGGGGGAACCACTGAAGCTTTCTTT.

The chain couples TRBV2 to TRBJ1-6; 8 positions agree with TRBD1. This CDR3 is 13 amino acids long. With V trimmed by 7 bases and J by 7 bases, 3 bases remained unmatched. Germline-derived CDR1 and CDR2 are SNHLY and FYNNEI. This CDR3 reads CASTDRANSPLHF. Here the CDR3 DNA reads TGTGCCAGCACGGACAGGGCGAATTCACCCCTCCACTTT.

The genes are TRBV6-5 and TRBJ2-3, with D maybe TRBD1 (5 bases). The CDR3 is 16 amino acids. Trimming cost V 2 bases and J 4 bases, with 16 bases left between them. Germline CDR1 MNHEY, CDR2 SVGAGI. This CDR3 reads CASSYGARVEADTQYF. In DNA form, the CDR3 reads TGTGCCAGCAGTTACGGGGCCAGGGTTGAAGCAGATACGCAGTATTTT.

V and J are TRBV6-5 and TRBJ1-1, with 9 bases identical to TRBD1. This CDR3 contains 15 residues. With 7 bases clipped from V and 4 bases from J, the junction kept 10 bases outside the gene matches. Germline loops: CDR1 MNHEY, CDR2 SVGAGI. The CDR3 region is CASKAQGAGSTEAFF. CDR3 bases: TGTGCCAGCAAAGCACAGGGGGCCGGGAGCACTGAAGCTTTCTTT.

The V and J genes are TRBV7-8 and TRBJ2-3, with 7 bases identical to TRBD2. Looked up from germline, CDR1 is SGHVS and CDR2 is FQNEAQ. This CDR3 contains 12 residues. V dropped 7 bases and J dropped 8; count of bases not matched to a gene: 6. This chain's CDR3 is CASNPSGTTQYF. The CDR3 nucleotides read TGTGCCAGCAATCCTAGCGGAACTACGCAGTATTTT.

This clone has only one observation. The chain recombines TRBV13 with TRBJ2-7; 9 bases match TRBD2. Per the germline V gene, CDR1 is PRHDT and CDR2 is FYEKMQ (reference sequence). This CDR3 has 15 residues. Unmatched junction bases numbered 6, after V lost 0 bases and J lost 6 bases. The CDR3 loop reads CASSLGLAGALEQYF. Here the CDR3 DNA reads TGTGCCAGCAGCTTAGGACTAGCGGGTGCCCTCGAGCAGTACTTC.

This chain joins TRBV5-6 and TRBJ1-2; D is perhaps TRBD1 (5 bases). Between the trimmed V and J ends, which lost 0 bases and 5 bases, there was a span of 8 bases. Germline CDR1 and CDR2: SGHDT and YYEEEE. The CDR3 has 13 amino acids. Here the CDR3 reads CASSLVGGYGYTF. CDR3 bases: TGTGCCAGCAGCTTGGTGGGGGGTTATGGCTACACCTTC. The full variable domain, with the rest looked up from reference TRBV5-6 and TRBJ1-2, is DAGVTQSPTHLIKTRGQQVTLRCSPKSGHDTVSWYQQALGQGPQFIFQYYEEEERQRGNFPDRFSGHQFPNYSSELNVNALLLGDSALYLCASSLVGGYGYTFGSGTRLTVV.

J is TRBJ2-3 and V is TRBV29-1; 7 bases line up with TRBD2. This CDR3 comprises 14 residues. From germline, CDR1 is SQVTM and CDR2 ANQGSEA. The junction had 5 bases not matched to a gene; V was cut back by 4 bases and J by 1 base. The CDR3 bases are TGCAGCGTTGCTCGGGGGGTGGGCACAGATACGCAGTATTTT. Its translation: CSVARGVGTDTQYF.

This chain joins TRBV27 and TRBJ2-1; the D gene is possibly TRBD2 (8 bases). This CDR3 has 15 amino acids. Trimming took off 6 bases at V and 4 bases at J, with 16 bases between the two ends. Germline CDR1 reads MNHEY; CDR2 reads SMNVEV (reference sequence). The chain's CDR3 is CASREGAGGYNEQFF. Written as DNA, the CDR3 is TGTGCCAGCAGGGAGGGGGCGGGGGGATACAATGAGCAGTTCTTC.

The V and J genes are TRBV29-1 and TRBJ2-3, with TRBD1 identical over 11 bases. The CDR3 spans 14 residues. V gave up 6 bases and J gave up 4 bases; unmatched junction bases: 6. CDR1 and CDR2 from the germline V gene are SQVTM and ANQGSEA. CDR3 region: CSVRTGGRSDTQYF. CDR3 bases: TGCAGCGTCCGGACAGGGGGCAGGTCAGATACGCAGTATTTT.

The chain employs TRBV2 and TRBJ1-6, with D unclear. From germline, CDR1 is SNHLY and CDR2 FYNNEI. V dropped 4 bases and J dropped 7 bases, with 11 bases sitting between them. There are 14 residues in the CDR3. The CDR3 region has the DNA TGTGCCAGCAGTGTGGGCCGGCGAAATTCACCCCTCCACTTT. Translation gives CASSVGRRNSPLHF.

CDR3: CASSLQSPTGAKGYTF. The DNA of the CDR3 is TGTGCCAGCAGTTTACAATCTCCGACGGGGGCAAAGGGCTACACCTTC. The chain uses TRBV7-9 and TRBJ1-2; TRBD1 might be the D (6 bases). Per the germline V gene, CDR1 is SEHNR and CDR2 is FQNEAQ (reference sequence). The CDR3 has 16 residues. V was trimmed by 6 bases and J by 8 bases, leaving 25 bases between them.

This clone has ten or more counts. This sequence joins TRBV28 and TRBJ2-4; 7 bases line up with TRBD1. The germline V gene encodes CDR1 MDHEN and CDR2 SYDVKM. Germline trimming cut 8 bases from V and 3 bases from J; bases unmatched to any gene: 13. This CDR3 has 16 residues. CDR3 residues: CASSKPGQYYKNIQYF. CDR3 nucleotide sequence: TGTGCCAGCTCTAAACCGGGACAGTATTACAAAAACATTCAGTACTTC. Together with reference TRBV28 and TRBJ2-4, the CDR3 gives the full variable domain: DVKVTQSSRYLVKRTGEKVFLECVQDMDHENMFWYRQDPGLGLRLIYFSYDVKMKEKGDIPEGYSVSREKKERFSLILESASTNQTSMYLCASSKPGQYYKNIQYFGAGTRLSVL.

The J gene is TRBJ1-1, the V gene TRBV30; perhaps TRBD1 as D (6 bases). V gave up 3 bases and J gave up 3 bases, with 14 bases separating them. The germline gives CDR1 GTSNPN, CDR2 SVGIG (reference sequence). The CDR3 runs 14 residues. In nucleotides, the CDR3 is TGTGCCTGGAGGTTGACGGGGGCGGACACTGAAGCTTTCTTT. Translation: CAWRLTGADTEAFF. Together with reference TRBV30 and TRBJ1-1, the CDR3 gives the full variable domain: SQTIHQWPATLVQPVGSPLSLECTVEGTSNPNLYWYRQAAGRGLQLLFYSVGIGQISSEVPQNLSASRPQDRQFILSSKKLLLSDSGFYLCAWRLTGADTEAFFGQGTRLTVV.

This chain uses TRBV2 with TRBJ1-1, with D uncertain. The CDR3 totals 13 residues. Per germline, CDR1 SNHLY and CDR2 FYNNEI. The V end lost 4 bases, the J end lost 1 base, and 7 bases lay between the germline ends. The CDR3 nucleotides read TGTGCCAGCAGTGGCAGCCGGAACACTGAAGCTTTCTTT. Protein sequence: CASSGSRNTEAFF.

This rearrangement joins TRBV6-5 to TRBJ1-6, with D maybe TRBD1 (6 bases). Germline CDR1 and CDR2: MNHEY and SVGAGI. This CDR3 has 15 residues. V lost 5 bases and J lost 5, with 13 bases in between. The DNA for the CDR3 is TGTGCCAGCAGTAAACAGGGACTTGATAATTCACCCCTCCACTTT. This sequence encodes CASSKQGLDNSPLHF.

The rearrangement uses TRBV7-9 and TRBJ2-7; TRBD2 is a possible D gene (5 bases). V was clipped by 5 bases and J by 5 bases, with 10 bases between them. The CDR3 is made up of 12 amino acids. In germline, CDR1 is SEHNR, CDR2 FQNEAQ (reference sequence). This chain's CDR3 is CASSPRTDEQYF. The CDR3 DNA is TGTGCCAGCAGCCCACGGACTGACGAGCAGTACTTC.

This clone has just a few counts. V is TRBV5-5 and J is TRBJ2-7; D uncertain. The V end was cut by 2 bases, the J end by 4 bases, with 7 bases between. The CDR3 extends over 12 amino acids. The germline V gene encodes CDR1 SGHKS and CDR2 YYEKEE (reference sequence). DNA for the CDR3: TGTGCCAGCAGCTTAGGTCAATACGAGCAGTACTTC. Protein: CASSLGQYEQYF.

CDR3 nucleotides: TGTGCCAGCAGCTTAGACCGGGGAAACACCATATATTTT. Translating it yields CASSLDRGNTIYF. The chain is built from TRBV11-2 and TRBJ1-3; D unclear. The V end lost 0 bases, the J end lost 4 bases, and 4 bases lay between the germline ends. CDR1 is SGHAT and CDR2 is FQNNGV in the germline V gene. CDR3 length equals 13 residues. Variable domain in full (rest from reference TRBV11-2 and TRBJ1-3): EAGVAQSPRYKIIEKRQSVAFWCNPISGHATLYWYQQILGQGPKLLIQFQNNGVVDDSQLPKDRFSAERLKGVDSTLKIQPAKLEDSAVYLCASSLDRGNTIYFGEGSWLTVV.

The V and J genes are TRBV5-1 and TRBJ1-1; D remains unclear. V dropped 4 bases and J dropped 11 bases, with 21 bases sitting between them. In germline, CDR1 is SGHRS, CDR2 YFSETQ. This CDR3 has 14 amino acids. CDR3 sequence: CASSLEEALVRAFF. CDR3 sequence (DNA): TGCGCCAGCAGCCTTGAGGAGGCCCTAGTCCGGGCTTTCTTT.

This clone was seen only a few times. CDR3 nucleotides: TGTGCCAGCGGACAGACGCCTCAAGAGACCCAGTACTTC. It is translated as CASGQTPQETQYF. This sequence joins TRBV19 and TRBJ2-5, with D possibly being TRBD1 (6 bases). The germline V and J ends were trimmed by 9 bases and 2 bases, with 13 bases remaining between them. Germline V lookup: CDR1 LNHDA, CDR2 SQIVND (reference sequence). The CDR3 runs 13 residues.

The chain combines TRBV25-1 with TRBJ1-6; the D is unclear. Germline V gene sequence: CDR1 MGHDK, CDR2 SYGVNS. V lost 2 bases and J 2 bases, leaving 7 bases between the germline ends. The CDR3 sequence is 15 residues long. The DNA of the CDR3 is TGTGCCAGCAGTGAACAAGAAACCTATAATTCACCCCTCCACTTT. Amino acid sequence: CASSEQETYNSPLHF. Complete variable domain (other parts from reference TRBV25-1 and TRBJ1-6): EADIYQTPRYLVIGTGKKITLECSQTMGHDKMYWYQQDPGMELHLIHYSYGVNSTEKGDLSSESTVSRIRTEHFPLTLESARPSHTSQYLCASSEQETYNSPLHFGNGTRLTVT.

This clone was observed a few times. This chain uses TRBV18 with TRBJ2-3, with D unclear. The CDR3 runs 17 residues. Looked up from germline, CDR1 is KGHSH and CDR2 is LQKENI. V was trimmed by 1 base and J by 6 bases, leaving 20 bases between them. The CDR3 DNA is TGTGCCAGCTCACCACAGAACTCCCTCAGCCCGGTCGATACGCAGTATTTT. Translation gives CASSPQNSLSPVDTQYF.

This clone is classed as large. The chain joins TRBV27 to TRBJ2-2; D call uncertain. Trimming removed 4 bases at V and 7 bases at J, with 4 bases between. The CDR3 contains 11 residues. Germline V lookup: CDR1 MNHEY, CDR2 SMNVEV (reference sequence). The CDR3 DNA reads TGTGCCAGCAGTTCAAGCGGGGAGCTGTTTTTT. Protein: CASSSSGELFF.

The chain uses TRBV30 and TRBJ2-3; 12 nucleotides align to TRBD1. Trimming removed 8 bases from V and 4 bases from J; junction bases left unmatched: 7. The CDR3 loop spans 14 amino acids. From germline, CDR1 is GTSNPN and CDR2 SVGIG (reference sequence). CDR3 sequence: CAREGQGASDTQYF. The CDR3 DNA reads as TGTGCCAGAGAGGGACAGGGGGCTTCAGATACGCAGTATTTT.